This T cell receptor beta chain derives from a study of shared clonotypes between healthy human individuals. Regarding the study as a whole: Sampling included only blood; tissue repertoires likely differ. Clonotypes which were not shared had lower generation probabilities than clonotypes that all four donors shared.

Trimming removed 4 bases at V and 0 bases at J, with 12 bases between. From germline, CDR1 is SGDLS and CDR2 YYNGEE. This CDR3 region has 15 residues. The naive CD8 population came from CD45RO-negative cells selected for CCR7, without terminally differentiated effector memory CD45RA+ cells. Worth noting for this clone: Its antigen is still unknown.

The protocol was immunoSEQ multiplex PCR, while the TCRdb copy is restricted to in-frame clones and leaves out a portion. This table holds approximately 740,000 clones, around 93% found once. This receptor was obtained from a man between 25 and 39 years old in good health. V and J are TRBV9 and TRBJ2-3, with D maybe TRBD1 (6 bases). Source material: naive CD8+ T cells sorted from blood. CDR3 DNA: TGTGCCAGCAGCATCCCAGGGGTGAGCACAGATACGCAGTATTTT. As protein: CASSIPGVSTDTQYF.